Following are 27 T cell receptor beta chains from one sample sequenced in a study of identical twins. Via MiXCR, TCRdb re-called the 5' RACE reads, giving one row per CDR3 protein. The table records hundreds of thousands of distinct CDR3 sequences, around 6.9% of them present only once. The same sample was also studied in work on yellow fever vaccine responses in identical twins.

Sequencing was done on a sample of memory (CD45RO+) T cells sorted from blood. All receptors come from a woman aged 18-29 years in good health.

This clonotype was seen more than once but under ten times. V usage is TRBV28 and J usage is TRBJ2-7, with 7 bases matching TRBD1. Trimming at V came to 6 bases and at J to 3 bases, leaving 5 bases not matched to a gene. CDR3 size: 13 residues. The germline V gene encodes CDR1 MDHEN and CDR2 SYDVKM. The CDR3 here is CASRIGQDYEQYF. The CDR3 nucleotides are TGTGCCAGCAGGATCGGACAGGACTACGAGCAGTACTTC.

This clonotype has only a few counts. This sequence joins TRBV20-1 and TRBJ2-7, with a tentative D call TRBD2 (5 bases). Per germline, CDR1 DFQATT and CDR2 SNEGSKA (reference sequence). V was pared by 3 bases and J by 3 bases, with 6 bases between. The CDR3 sequence is 11 residues long. The CDR3 is CSASGDYEQYF. DNA of the CDR3: TGCAGTGCTAGCGGGGACTACGAGCAGTACTTC.

The rearrangement links TRBV29-1 to TRBJ2-7, with 10 bases matching TRBD1. Germline lookup yields CDR1 SQVTM and CDR2 ANQGSEA. Unmatched junction bases numbered 7, after V lost 3 bases and J lost 5 bases. The CDR3 is 14 amino acids. The CDR3 DNA reads as TGCAGCGTTGATAGCGGGACAGGGGTCAACGAGCAGTACTTC. This sequence encodes CSVDSGTGVNEQYF.

This chain uses TRBV9 with TRBJ2-2; D unclear. Germline assignment: CDR1 SGDLS and CDR2 YYNGEE. V dropped 0 bases and J dropped 1 base, with 10 bases sitting between them. The CDR3 sequence is 16 residues long. CDR3 sequence reads: CASSVAVLGNTGELFF. CDR3 bases: TGTGCCAGCAGCGTAGCAGTCCTTGGGAACACCGGGGAGCTGTTTTTT.

V and J are TRBV28 and TRBJ2-1; weak D call: TRBD1 (6 bases). This CDR3 contains 15 residues. V lost 3 bases, J lost 6 bases, and 15 bases lay in between. Looked up from germline, CDR1 is MDHEN and CDR2 is SYDVKM. The CDR3 is CASSFQGFALNEQFF. CDR3 coding DNA: TGTGCCAGCAGTTTTCAGGGGTTTGCCCTCAATGAGCAGTTCTTC.

A few counts support this clonotype. The CDR3 DNA sequence: TGTGCCAGCAGTATACAGGGGGCGCGCACAGATACGCAGTATTTT. As protein: CASSIQGARTDTQYF. The genes are TRBV27 and TRBJ2-3; 9 nucleotides match TRBD1. The CDR3 totals 15 residues. Germline V gene lookup returns CDR1 MNHEY and CDR2 SMNVEV (reference sequence). The V and J ends lost 5 bases and 1 base, in that order; junction bases with no gene match: 4.

This clonotype was observed at least ten times. A junction boundary mismatches the germline segment, possibly from a read error. This sequence joins TRBV12-3 or TRBV12-4 and TRBJ2-3, with 12 nucleotides matching TRBD2. The CDR3 contains 19 residues. The CDR3 DNA sequence: TGTGCCTGCAGCCCTCCGGGACTAGCGGGCCCAAAGCCCACAGATACGCAGTATTTT. Its translation is CACSPPGLAGPKPTDTQYF.

This clonotype turned up a few times. This chain uses TRBV25-1 with TRBJ2-7, with 9 bases lining up with TRBD2. J was trimmed by 4 bases and V by 7 bases; bases with no gene match: 32. Germline V gives CDR1 MGHDK, CDR2 SYGVNS. The CDR3 consists of 22 residues. The CDR3 DNA reads as TGTGCCAGCACCTTCGCGGGGGGGGATTGGGATAGCGGGAGCCCTTCGAAATACGAGCAGTACTTC. Translation gives CASTFAGGDWDSGSPSKYEQYF.

This clonotype was seen a handful of times. The rearrangement links TRBV20-1 to TRBJ2-6; no definite D call. Germline assignment: CDR1 DFQATT and CDR2 SNEGSKA (reference sequence). This CDR3 is 17 amino acids long. Trimming took 0 bases from V and 0 from J, leaving 12 bases between them. CDR3 in amino acids: CSARDGVLTSGANVLTF. For the CDR3, the DNA is TGCAGTGCTAGAGATGGGGTCCTCACCTCTGGGGCCAACGTCCTGACTTTC.

The V gene is TRBV18, the J gene TRBJ2-6, with 8 bases lining up with TRBD1. With 6 bases clipped from V and 2 bases from J, the junction kept 6 bases outside the gene matches. The CDR3 loop spans 16 amino acids. Germline CDR1 reads KGHSH; CDR2 reads LQKENI. The CDR3 DNA reads TGTGCCAGCTCCCAAGCGACAGGGGCTGGGGCCAACGTCCTGACTTTC. Amino acids: CASSQATGAGANVLTF.

The V call is TRBV7-8, the J call TRBJ2-7, with D perhaps matching TRBD2 (5 bases). The CDR3 contains 14 residues. Trimming shortened V by 0 bases and J by 5 bases, and 11 bases separated the two germline ends. In germline, CDR1 is SGHVS, CDR2 FQNEAQ. DNA for the CDR3: TGTGCCAGCAGCTTAGCTGGAGGAGGCGACGAGCAGTACTTC. This translates into CASSLAGGGDEQYF.

This clonotype was observed many times. V gene TRBV28 combines with J gene TRBJ2-2; no clear D. There are 14 residues in the CDR3. Looked up from germline, CDR1 is MDHEN and CDR2 is SYDVKM. With 6 bases removed from V and 9 bases from J, the gap between germline ends came to 17 bases. The CDR3 DNA sequence: TGTGCCAGCAGCGCGACTGGAGTAGCTCGGGAGCTGTTTTTT. This translates into CASSATGVARELFF.

This clonotype was found a few times. The chain has TRBV6-2 or TRBV6-3 and TRBJ1-6, with TRBD1 matching 7 bases. Germline CDR1 is MNHEY and CDR2 is SVGEGT. J was trimmed by 7 bases and V by 5 bases; bases with no gene match: 5. The CDR3 extends over 14 amino acids. CDR3 coding DNA: TGTGCCAGCAGTACCGGGACAGAAAATTCACCCCTCCACTTT. Translation gives CASSTGTENSPLHF.

This clonotype was detected ten times or more. The rearrangement uses TRBV29-1 and TRBJ2-5; perhaps TRBD1 as D (6 bases). The CDR3 length is 12 residues. Per the germline V gene, CDR1 is SQVTM and CDR2 is ANQGSEA. Trimming stripped 7 bases from V and 1 base from J, with 10 bases between. The CDR3 DNA sequence: TGCAGCGGCGCAGGGGTCCAAGAGACCCAGTACTTC. The encoded protein is CSGAGVQETQYF.

This clonotype has ten or more counts. V and J are TRBV4-3 and TRBJ2-7; 9 nucleotides match TRBD1. This CDR3 has 14 residues. With V trimmed by 4 bases and J by 6 bases, 7 bases remained unmatched. Per the germline V gene, CDR1 is LGHNA and CDR2 is YSLEER. CDR3 sequence reads: CASSPGDRESEQYF. In DNA form, the CDR3 reads TGCGCCAGCAGCCCAGGGGACAGGGAATCCGAGCAGTACTTC.

This clonotype was detected many times. The J gene is TRBJ2-1, the V gene TRBV4-3, with a weak D call TRBD1 (6 bases). This CDR3 has 15 residues. V shed 0 bases and J shed 10 bases, with 16 bases lying between them. The germline V gene has CDR1 LGHNA and CDR2 YSLEER. The CDR3 sequence: CASSQDKGHGIEQFF. For the CDR3, the DNA is TGCGCCAGCAGCCAAGATAAGGGACACGGAATAGAGCAGTTCTTC.

This clonotype was recorded at least ten times. The V and J genes are TRBV6-2 or TRBV6-3 and TRBJ2-1; D is unresolved. V lost 4 bases, J lost 12 bases, and 10 bases lay in between. This CDR3 spans 11 amino acids. Germline V lookup: CDR1 MNHEY, CDR2 SVGEGT. DNA of the CDR3: TGTGCCAGCAGTTCACAACTTTTGCAGTTCTTC. It yields the protein CASSSQLLQFF.

This clonotype was seen a few times. This chain joins TRBV6-5 and TRBJ2-1, with TRBD2 matching over 10 bases. The germline CDR1 and CDR2 sequences are MNHEY and SVGAGI. Trimming at V came to 0 bases and at J to 7 bases, leaving 3 bases not matched to a gene. This CDR3 has 15 amino acids. The CDR3 protein is CASSYSLLAGNEQFF. The CDR3 nucleotides are TGTGCCAGCAGTTACTCTTTACTAGCGGGAAATGAGCAGTTCTTC.

The V gene is TRBV18, the J gene TRBJ2-2; 8 nucleotides match TRBD1. The CDR3 covers 18 residues. With 3 bases clipped from V and 5 bases from J, the junction kept 14 bases outside the gene matches. In germline, CDR1 is KGHSH, CDR2 LQKENI. The CDR3: CASSPQPGQVGITGELFF. CDR3 sequence (DNA): TGTGCCAGCTCACCGCAACCGGGACAGGTCGGGATAACCGGGGAGCTGTTTTTT.

This clonotype has at least ten counts. CDR3 region: CASSQELDGYTF. CDR3 nucleotides: TGTGCCAGCAGCCAAGAGCTGGATGGCTACACCTTC. The chain uses TRBV3-1 and TRBJ1-2, with no clear D. V was shortened by 0 bases and J by 6 bases, with 5 bases between the two germline ends. The CDR3 covers 12 residues. The V gene's germline CDR1 is LGHDT and CDR2 YNNKEL (reference sequence).

This clonotype was counted only a few times. The gene calls are TRBV28 and TRBJ1-4, with D uncertain. Germline V lookup: CDR1 MDHEN, CDR2 SYDVKM. This CDR3 contains 15 residues. Trimming shortened V by 5 bases and J by 3 bases, and 13 bases separated the two germline ends. The CDR3 DNA is TGTGCCAGCAGTACCCTCGGGGAGTCTAATGAAAAACTGTTTTTT. The encoded protein is CASSTLGESNEKLFF. The entire variable domain, with the rest obtained from reference TRBV28 and TRBJ1-4, is as follows: DVKVTQSSRYLVKRTGEKVFLECVQDMDHENMFWYRQDPGLGLRLIYFSYDVKMKEKGDIPEGYSVSREKKERFSLILESASTNQTSMYLCASSTLGESNEKLFFGSGTQLSVL.

This clonotype was seen many times. The chain combines TRBV12-3 or TRBV12-4 with TRBJ1-6; no reliable D call. The CDR3 is 12 residues long. Between the trimmed V and J ends, which lost 6 bases and 10 bases, there was a span of 10 bases. The chain's CDR3 is CASRLVTSPLHF. The CDR3 DNA reads TGTGCCAGCAGACTCGTAACATCACCCCTCCACTTT.

This clonotype was picked up many times. V gene TRBV2 combines with J gene TRBJ2-1; TRBD1 matches 7 bases. This CDR3 has 16 residues. CDR1 is SNHLY and CDR2 is FYNNEI in the germline V gene. Unmatched junction bases numbered 9, after V lost 2 bases and J lost 5 bases. CDR3 sequence (DNA): TGTGCCAGCAGTGAAAAGTACAGGGGTTACAACAATGAGCAGTTCTTC. Amino acids: CASSEKYRGYNNEQFF.

This clonotype was counted only a few times. The CDR3 region has the DNA TGCAGTGCTAGACAGGGGAAAGAGACCCAGTACTTC. Protein sequence: CSARQGKETQYF. The chain uses TRBV20-1 and TRBJ2-5; D may be TRBD1 (6 bases). CDR3 length equals 12 residues. Germline CDR1 DFQATT, CDR2 SNEGSKA (reference sequence). Trimming pared 2 bases from V and 3 bases from J, leaving 7 bases between.

The table lists this clonotype with many counts. The chain carries TRBV29-1 and TRBJ2-2, with 8 positions matching TRBD1. The CDR3 spans 14 residues. Trimming took 7 bases from V and 7 from J; bases not matched to a gene: 11. Germline V gene lookup returns CDR1 SQVTM and CDR2 ANQGSEA. CDR3 coding DNA: TGCAGCGCCGTTCGCCAGGGGGCGGGCGGGGAGCTGTTTTTT. Its translation: CSAVRQGAGGELFF.

The J gene is TRBJ2-2, the V gene TRBV7-2; D call uncertain. The V and J ends lost 2 bases and 1 base respectively, with 8 bases between them. CDR1 and CDR2 from the germline V gene are SGHTA and FQGNSA. This CDR3 region has 15 residues. The CDR3 DNA reads as TGTGCCAGCAGCTTAAAGGCTGGGAACACCGGGGAGCTGTTTTTT. Translated, it gives CASSLKAGNTGELFF.

This chain uses TRBV6-1 with TRBJ2-7; D might be TRBD1 (6 bases). V was pared by 1 base and J by 2 bases, with 12 bases between. Germline V gives CDR1 MNHNS, CDR2 SASEGT. The CDR3 extends over 15 amino acids. The DNA for the CDR3 is TGTGCCAGCAGTGAAGGGGTGAAGGGGGCCTACGAGCAGTACTTC. Translated: CASSEGVKGAYEQYF.